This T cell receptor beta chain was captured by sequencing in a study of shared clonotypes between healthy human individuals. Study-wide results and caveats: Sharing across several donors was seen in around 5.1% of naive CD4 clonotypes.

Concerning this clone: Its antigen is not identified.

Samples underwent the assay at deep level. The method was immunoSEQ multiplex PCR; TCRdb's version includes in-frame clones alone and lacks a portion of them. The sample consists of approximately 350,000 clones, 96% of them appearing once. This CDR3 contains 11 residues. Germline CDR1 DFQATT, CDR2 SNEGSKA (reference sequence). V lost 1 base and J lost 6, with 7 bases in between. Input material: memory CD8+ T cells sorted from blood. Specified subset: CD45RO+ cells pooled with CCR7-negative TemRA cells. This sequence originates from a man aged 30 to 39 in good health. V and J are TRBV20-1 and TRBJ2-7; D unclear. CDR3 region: CSARGLIEQYF. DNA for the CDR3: TGCAGTGCTAGAGGACTGATCGAGCAGTACTTC.